A single sample is the source of the 19 T cell receptor beta chains below, sequenced in a study of cytomegalovirus exposure and HLA in healthy donors. Use of 60 Vbeta and 13 Jbeta primers characterized the PCR. TCRdb keeps only in-frame clones here, not all; method: immunoSEQ multiplex PCR. This sample yields some 140,000 clones, of which roughly three quarters are seen a single time; roughly 1% belongs to the top ten. Sample: PBMCs. These receptors all come from a man aged 18 to 35 in good health and CMV-seronegative.

This clone was counted a few times. The gene calls are TRBV14 and TRBJ2-3, with 8 bases matching TRBD1. V dropped 4 bases and J dropped 4; count of bases not matched to a gene: 10. The V gene's germline CDR1 is SGHDN and CDR2 FVKESK. The CDR3 runs 16 residues. This chain's CDR3 is CASSPFQSGGPDTQYF. Here the CDR3 DNA reads TGTGCCAGCAGCCCCTTTCAGTCAGGGGGCCCAGATACGCAGTATTTT. The whole variable domain, remainder taken from reference TRBV14 and TRBJ2-3, is EAGVTQFPSHSVIEKGQTVTLRCDPISGHDNLYWYRRVMGKEIKFLLHFVKESKQDESGMPNNRFLAERTGGTYSTLKVQPAELEDSGVYFCASSPFQSGGPDTQYFGPGTRLTVL.

The rearrangement links TRBV6-4 to TRBJ2-1; 12 positions agree with TRBD1. CDR3 length equals 14 residues. V was pared by 3 bases and J by 8 bases, with 2 bases of the junction left unmatched. CDR1 MRHNA and CDR2 SNTAGT come from the germline V gene. The CDR3 spells CASSEGTGGHEQFF. The CDR3 nucleotides are TGTGCCAGCAGTGAAGGGACAGGGGGCCATGAGCAGTTCTTC.

The chain links TRBV29-1 to TRBJ2-4; perhaps TRBD1 as D (6 bases). V gave up 4 bases and J gave up 1 base, with 17 bases separating them. The CDR3 runs 16 residues. Germline V lookup: CDR1 SQVTM, CDR2 ANQGSEA. The CDR3 DNA sequence: TGCAGCGTTGTTCCGTTGACAGGTCGGGCCAAAAACATTCAGTACTTC. Translating it yields CSVVPLTGRAKNIQYF.

The chain has TRBV5-6 and TRBJ2-1; the match to TRBD2 covers 7 bases. Looked up from germline, CDR1 is SGHDT and CDR2 is YYEEEE. The length of the CDR3 is 16 residues. With 3 bases clipped from V and 0 bases from J, the junction kept 6 bases outside the gene matches. The CDR3, as DNA: TGTGCCAGCAGCTATGGGGGGGTGAGCTCCTACAATGAGCAGTTCTTC. This translates into CASSYGGVSSYNEQFF.

V gene TRBV7-8 combines with J gene TRBJ2-1; TRBD2 might be the D (6 bases). This CDR3 is 14 amino acids long. Germline V lookup: CDR1 SGHVS, CDR2 FQNEAQ. With 7 bases removed from V and 4 bases from J, the gap between germline ends came to 14 bases. The chain's CDR3 is CASNPRDFYNEQFF. The DNA for the CDR3 is TGTGCCAGCAACCCCCGGGACTTTTACAATGAGCAGTTCTTC.

V is TRBV6-6 and J is TRBJ2-5; 8 bases map to TRBD1. The V and J ends lost 6 bases and 4 bases, in that order; junction bases with no gene match: 4. The CDR3 contains 13 residues. Germline V gene sequence: CDR1 MNHNY, CDR2 SVGAGI (reference sequence). The CDR3 nucleotides are TGTGCCAGCAGGCAGGGGGCTGGAGAGACCCAGTACTTC. Residues: CASRQGAGETQYF.

CDR3 DNA: TGTGCCAGCAGCTTAACAACATCCTACAATGAGCAGTTCTTC. Translation: CASSLTTSYNEQFF. This chain links TRBV7-9 with TRBJ2-1; D gene ambiguous. The CDR3 sequence is 14 residues long. Trimming removed 2 bases at V and 1 base at J, with 6 bases between. CDR1 SEHNR and CDR2 FQNEAQ come from the germline V gene (reference sequence). The full variable domain, rest sourced from reference TRBV7-9 and TRBJ2-1, is DTGVSQNPRHKITKRGQNVTFRCDPISEHNRLYWYRQTLGQGPEFLTYFQNEAQLEKSRLLSDRFSAERPKGSFSTLEIQRTEQGDSAMYLCASSLTTSYNEQFFGPGTRLTVL.

The V gene is TRBV7-8, the J gene TRBJ1-1; D perhaps matches TRBD1 (5 bases). Trimming shortened V by 5 bases and J by 4 bases, and 17 bases separated the two germline ends. The length of the CDR3 is 15 residues. Germline assignment: CDR1 SGHVS and CDR2 FQNEAQ. The DNA of the CDR3 is TGTGCCAGCAGCCTCGTGGGGGGGAGGGGCACTGAAGCTTTCTTT. As protein: CASSLVGGRGTEAFF.

The V gene is TRBV11-3, the J gene TRBJ2-7, with a weak D call TRBD2 (6 bases). This CDR3 region has 13 residues. Germline V gene lookup returns CDR1 SGHNT and CDR2 YENEEA. V lost 4 bases to trimming and J lost 0 bases, with 7 bases between them. CDR3 in amino acids: CASSSTSSYEQYF. The CDR3 DNA sequence: TGTGCCAGCAGCTCGACTAGCTCCTACGAGCAGTACTTC.

The gene calls are TRBV5-6 and TRBJ1-2, with TRBD1 identical over 7 bases. Germline V CDR1 and CDR2: SGHDT, YYEEEE. V was pared by 4 bases and J by 5 bases, with 11 bases of the junction left unmatched. The CDR3 consists of 15 residues. The CDR3 here is CASSEGQRPPYGYTF. The CDR3 DNA follows: TGTGCCAGCAGCGAGGGACAGAGACCGCCATATGGCTACACCTTC.

The J gene is TRBJ2-5, the V gene TRBV10-3, with 7 bases lining up with TRBD1. V dropped 4 bases and J dropped 1; count of bases not matched to a gene: 12. Germline CDR1 is ENHRY and CDR2 is SYGVKD. The CDR3 runs 17 residues. As DNA, the CDR3 is TGTGCCATCAGTGGAGGGCCAGGGACAGAGGTCCAAGAGACCCAGTACTTC. Residues: CAISGGPGTEVQETQYF.

The chain carries TRBV10-1 and TRBJ1-5; D not resolved. Germline V lookup: CDR1 WNHNN, CDR2 SYGVQD (reference sequence). V dropped 0 bases and J dropped 8 bases, with 11 bases sitting between them. This CDR3 has 14 residues. In DNA, the CDR3 is TGCGCCAGCAGTGAGTCTAAGGGCGGGGAGCCCCAGCATTTT. Translating it yields CASSESKGGEPQHF.

This clone has just one count. The gene calls are TRBV30 and TRBJ1-6; TRBD1 might be the D (5 bases). Germline V lookup: CDR1 GTSNPN, CDR2 SVGIG (reference sequence). This CDR3 is built from 13 residues. V gave up 2 bases and J gave up 9 bases, with 11 bases separating them. The CDR3 DNA sequence: TGTGCCTGGAGTCCTATCGGGGGTTCACCCCTCCACTTT. Translation gives CAWSPIGGSPLHF.

This clone has just a few counts. The rearrangement links TRBV10-3 to TRBJ1-2; D is perhaps TRBD1 (5 bases). CDR1 ENHRY and CDR2 SYGVKD come from the germline V gene. This CDR3 contains 19 residues. V lost 0 bases, J lost 0 bases, and 20 bases lay in between. In nucleotides, the CDR3 is TGTGCCATCAGTGAGTCGATTTCGACAGTCTTTACGGCTAACTATGGCTACACCTTC. Translation: CAISESISTVFTANYGYTF.

The chain is built from TRBV7-9 and TRBJ1-1; D unresolved. CDR3 length: 13 amino acids. Germline lookup yields CDR1 SEHNR and CDR2 FQNEAQ (reference sequence). V lost 2 bases and J lost 6, with 10 bases in between. The CDR3 spells CASSLSGEAEAFF. CDR3 nucleotides: TGTGCCAGCAGCTTAAGTGGGGAGGCTGAAGCTTTCTTT.

The V call is TRBV5-1, the J call TRBJ2-1, with 9 bases fitting TRBD1. The germline V gene has CDR1 SGHRS and CDR2 YFSETQ. The CDR3 loop spans 15 amino acids. J was trimmed by 8 bases and V by 3 bases; bases with no gene match: 9. In nucleotides, the CDR3 is TGCGCCAGCAGCTCGGGACAGGGTAATTGGGATGAGCAGTTCTTC. It specifies CASSSGQGNWDEQFF. The full variable domain, completed using reference TRBV5-1 and TRBJ2-1, is KAGVTQTPRYLIKTRGQQVTLSCSPISGHRSVSWYQQTPGQGLQFLFEYFSETQRNKGNFPGRFSGRQFSNSRSEMNVSTLELGDSALYLCASSSGQGNWDEQFFGPGTRLTVL.

The chain joins TRBV4-1 to TRBJ1-2, with D perhaps matching TRBD1 (5 bases). This CDR3 spans 14 amino acids. Germline assignment: CDR1 MGHRA and CDR2 YSYEKL. With 3 bases removed from V and 5 bases from J, the gap between germline ends came to 13 bases. CDR3 residues: CASSQGDRAYGYTF. CDR3 nucleotides: TGCGCCAGCAGCCAGGGCGACAGAGCTTATGGCTACACCTTC.

This chain uses TRBV27 with TRBJ1-3; D unclear. This CDR3 comprises 15 residues. Trimming left V 0 bases short and J 2 bases short, with 8 bases between. Germline lookup yields CDR1 MNHEY and CDR2 SMNVEV (reference sequence). The CDR3 protein is CASSLSRSAGNTIYF. In DNA form, the CDR3 reads TGTGCCAGCAGTTTATCCCGAAGCGCTGGAAACACCATATATTTT.

This clone was seen only a few times. The sample has other DNA sequences that encode this CDR3 too. This chain links TRBV5-1 with TRBJ1-1; a possible D gene is TRBD1 (6 bases). Germline-derived CDR1 and CDR2 are SGHRS and YFSETQ. V was shortened by 0 bases and J by 4 bases, with 7 bases between the two germline ends. CDR3 size: 13 residues. In DNA form, the CDR3 reads TGCGCCAGCAGCTTGGGAGGGGGCACTGAAGCTTTCTTT. Translating gives CASSLGGGTEAFF. The variable domain in full, with the rest retrieved from reference TRBV5-1 and TRBJ1-1, is KAGVTQTPRYLIKTRGQQVTLSCSPISGHRSVSWYQQTPGQGLQFLFEYFSETQRNKGNFPGRFSGRQFSNSRSEMNVSTLELGDSALYLCASSLGGGTEAFFGQGTRLTVV.